This T cell receptor (beta chain) emerged from a study of T cell responses to AZD1222 COVID-19 vaccine (dated by TCRdb to the early 2020s). Looking at the study overall: AZD1222 recipients given second doses at about 4 weeks or at about 12 weeks were pooled, since spike-specific TCR depth and breadth were not found to differ between the two schedules. TCR sequencing covered more than 230 trial participants: 207 given two doses of AZD1222 and 26 given two doses of MenACWY control vaccine. Trial participants were enrolled by age into subgroups of 18-55, 56-69 and 70-plus years, and around 150, 28 and 57 TCR-sequenced participants, respectively, were included in these subgroups.

The sample's time point, from its label and the paper: baseline before first vaccination. Samples from vaccinated people were obtained from the UK trials COV001 and COV002, which included a single-blind randomized controlled phase 2/3 trial of AZD1222 (ChAdOx1 nCoV-19) in healthy adults. For TCRbeta chain sequencing, PBMC samples from trial participants were taken at day 0 and at day 28 after the second dose. The CDR3 regions of human TCRbeta chains were analyzed by immunosequencing. The source study handled its data this way. Repertoire TCRs were matched against a reference library of SARS-CoV-2-specific TCRs generated with the MIRA antigen-specificity platform. Breadth was defined as the fraction of unique TCRs that were SARS-CoV-2-associated. Depth was defined as the fraction of total T cells that were SARS-CoV-2-associated. Using the MIRA data, each spike-specific TCR was mapped to the spike region that the TCR reacts to and placed in a CD4 or CD8 class. Log10-transformed breadth and depth values were compared by one-way ANOVA with Sidak's multiple comparisons tests. TCRdb stores this immuneACCESS table with in-frame sequences only. Part of the clones is absent; in the studies checked, under half of the shortfall reflects unresolved V genes, and no reason is known for the rest. For V, J and clone size, that table is used; D and trimming come from the DNA. The sample has about 170,000 clones on record, around 89% of them singletons. Clones ranked in the top ten supply approximately 7.2% of the sample.

Overall results and qualifications from the work: Epitopes outside the regions mutated in the B.1.351 and B.1.1.7 variants were reportedly recognized by nearly half of the unique spike-specific TCRs. No day 14 peak-response samples were available, so repertoires were characterized only after the peak T cell response. In the small 56-69-year group, the increase in depth fell short of significance, most likely because of low power. Vaccine-associated CD4 TCRs spanned the whole spike protein, with dominant responses in regions 160-218 and 743-854. Conclusions about previously exposed vaccinees are limited because only five to seven AZD1222 recipients were SARS-CoV-2 seropositive at baseline. Participants were mostly white British, with more females than males. The authors suggested clonal diversity may have been underestimated. A significant rise in spike-specific TCR breadth and depth was observed after two AZD1222 doses relative to day 0 and relative to MenACWY recipients.

About this clone: Its binding antigen is unknown. Within one base of it there is no much larger clone, and no base qualities were kept.

Trimming takes 1 base from V and 0 bases from J, and the germline ends sit 8 bases apart. The CDR3 measures 15 amino acids from cysteine to phenylalanine. The read is trimmed to its CDR3 DNA, 45 bases read in frame from base 1. CDR1 and CDR2 (SGHTS, YDEGEE) derive from the germline V gene. Material: peripheral blood, obtained on day 0 of AZD1222 vaccination. The clonotype comes from an adult in good health. The sequence links TRBV5-8 to TRBJ1-5, with the D gene not confidently named. The CDR3 in this case is CASSLRAASNQPQHF. Here is the DNA: TGTGCCAGCAGCTTGCGAGCGGCTAGCAATCAGCCCCAGCATTTT. Joined to the reference TRBV5-8 and TRBJ1-5 proteins, this CDR3 gives the full variable domain: EAGVTQSPTHLIKTRGQQATLRCSPISGHTSVYWYQQALGLGLQFLLWYDEGEERNRGNFPPRFSGRQFPNYSSELNVNALELEDSALYLCASSLRAASNQPQHFGDGTRLSIL.